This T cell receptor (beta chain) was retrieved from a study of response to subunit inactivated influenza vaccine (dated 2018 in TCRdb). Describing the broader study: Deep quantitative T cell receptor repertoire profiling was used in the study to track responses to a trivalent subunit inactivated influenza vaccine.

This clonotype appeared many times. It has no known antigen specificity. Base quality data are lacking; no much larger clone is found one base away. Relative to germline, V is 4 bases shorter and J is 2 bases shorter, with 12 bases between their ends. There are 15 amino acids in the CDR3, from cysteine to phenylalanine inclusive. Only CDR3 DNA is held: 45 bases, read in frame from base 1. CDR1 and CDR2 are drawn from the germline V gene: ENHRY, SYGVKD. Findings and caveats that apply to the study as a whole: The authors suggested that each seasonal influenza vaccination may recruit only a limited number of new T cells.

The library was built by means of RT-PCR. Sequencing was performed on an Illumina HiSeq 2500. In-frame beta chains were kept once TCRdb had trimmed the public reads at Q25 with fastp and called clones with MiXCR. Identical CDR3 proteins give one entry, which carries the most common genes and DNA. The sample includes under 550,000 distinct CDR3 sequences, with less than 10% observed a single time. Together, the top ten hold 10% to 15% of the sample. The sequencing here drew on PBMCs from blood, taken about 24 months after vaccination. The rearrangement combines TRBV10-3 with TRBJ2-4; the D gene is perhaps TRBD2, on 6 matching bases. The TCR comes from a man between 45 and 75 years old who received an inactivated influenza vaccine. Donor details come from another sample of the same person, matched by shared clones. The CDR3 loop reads CAISGGEWTKNIQYF. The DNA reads TGTGCCATCAGTGGGGGGGAATGGACCAAAAACATTCAGTACTTC.